This TCR beta chain derives from a study of cytomegalovirus exposure and HLA in healthy donors. Study-wide points: Among TCR beta chains, those listed as cytomegalovirus-associated numbered over 150.

Amplification used 60 Vbeta primers and 13 Jbeta primers. Produced via immunoSEQ multiplex PCR; TCRdb's table is partial and in-frame only. Found here are 170,000 or so clones, less than 85% of them singletons; the top ten hold under 0.8%. For this clone: Its antigen is undetermined.

This receptor was obtained from a boy aged 10-17 years in good health and CMV-seronegative. The sample taken for sequencing was PBMCs.

The CDR3 region has the DNA TGTGCCAGCAGCTTAGCCCGACAGGGGGGCAATGAGCAGTTCTTC. Residues: CASSLARQGGNEQFF. The chain links TRBV13 to TRBJ2-1; 9 bases agree with TRBD1. Germline assignment: CDR1 PRHDT and CDR2 FYEKMQ (reference sequence). The CDR3 loop spans 15 amino acids. V gave up 1 base and J gave up 6 bases; unmatched junction bases: 4.